This T cell receptor (beta chain) was captured in a study of cytomegalovirus exposure and HLA in healthy donors. In germline, CDR1 is LNHNV, CDR2 YYDKDF (reference sequence). V gave up 3 bases and J gave up 3 bases, with 9 bases separating them. This CDR3 has 13 residues. Both 60 Vbeta primers and 13 Jbeta primers went into the PCR. The method was immunoSEQ multiplex PCR; TCRdb's version includes in-frame clones alone and lacks a portion of them. The sample records approximately 150,000 clones, about 72% being singletons. The gene calls are TRBV15 and TRBJ2-7; a possible D gene is TRBD2 (6 bases). Sequenced input: PBMCs. The TCR originated in a human donor in good health. The DNA for the CDR3 is TGTGCCACCAGCAGGAGGACTATCTACGAGCAGTACTTC. It is translated as CATSRRTIYEQYF.